This T cell receptor (beta chain) comes out of a study of blood T cell repertoires in COVID-19. The data were produced by immunoSEQ multiplex PCR, yet TCRdb's version contains in-frame clones alone and is incomplete. The table includes just over 250,000 clones, approximately 79% detected once. V lost 7 bases, J lost 1 base, and 9 bases stayed unmatched. The germline CDR1 and CDR2 sequences are SGHTA and FQGNSA. The CDR3 contains 16 residues. This clone occurred once. The sample consisted of PBMCs or T cells enriched from blood (not recorded which). The chain employs TRBV7-2 and TRBJ1-3, with 8 nucleotides matching TRBD1. The clonotype comes from a man younger than 45 with acute COVID-19. The CDR3 nucleotides are TGTGCCAGCACCCAAACCAGGGGGCGGTCTGGAAACACCATATATTTT. Its translation: CASTQTRGRSGNTIYF.